The 25 T cell receptor beta chains given below trace back to one sample, sequenced in a study of T-cell memory formation after mild COVID-19. TCRdb reprocessed the 5' RACE reads with MiXCR, giving one entry per CDR3 protein. The sample lists hundreds of thousands of distinct CDR3 sequences, less than 25% occurring once. Sequenced material: PBMCs or a T cell subset sorted from them (not recorded which). These receptors came from an adult woman who had mild COVID-19 (a few samples of this study predate the infection). Cell type and time point are not known.

This clonotype was recorded at least ten times. The genes are TRBV4-1 and TRBJ2-1, with 8 bases that match TRBD2. After removal of 1 base from V and 3 bases from J, the junction contained 8 bases not matched to a gene. Germline lookup yields CDR1 MGHRA and CDR2 YSYEKL. This CDR3 has 17 amino acids. CDR3 DNA sequence: TGCGCCAGCAGCCAAGCTCGGCGGGGGGCCGGCTACAATGAGCAGTTCTTC. It encodes CASSQARRGAGYNEQFF.

This clonotype was seen a handful of times. The rearrangement uses TRBV7-3 and TRBJ1-2; D is possibly TRBD1 (5 bases). This CDR3 is 15 amino acids long. Germline V gene lookup returns CDR1 SGHTA and CDR2 FQGTGA. V shed 0 bases and J shed 3 bases, with 11 bases lying between them. The CDR3 sequence: CASSLTRDGDYGYTF. The CDR3 nucleotides are TGTGCCAGCAGCTTAACGCGGGACGGCGACTATGGCTACACCTTC.

Comments on this clonotype: Mismatch with germline at one junction end may stem from a read error. The chain links TRBV7-7 to TRBJ2-5, with D possibly matching TRBD2 (6 bases). The germline CDR1 and CDR2 sequences are SSHAT and FNYEAQ (reference sequence). CDR3 length: 15 residues. CDR3 nucleotides: TGTGCTAGCAGCCAGCGGGCGCAACTGCAAGAGACCCAGTACTTC. This encodes CASSQRAQLQETQYF.

This clonotype was observed a few times. The chain uses TRBV6-2 or TRBV6-3 and TRBJ2-2; D unresolved. Per the germline V gene, CDR1 is MNHEY and CDR2 is SVGEGT. This CDR3 has 14 residues. V shed 4 bases and J shed 4 bases, with 10 bases lying between them. Written as DNA, the CDR3 is TGTGCCAGCAGTTTTTCTCTCCTCACCGGGGAGCTGTTTTTT. Amino acid sequence: CASSFSLLTGELFF.

In this sample, this clonotype turned up a few times. V is TRBV5-1 and J is TRBJ1-2; D possibly corresponds to TRBD1 (5 bases). Per the germline V gene, CDR1 is SGHRS and CDR2 is YFSETQ. Deletions cut 4 bases from V and 8 bases from J, with 18 bases between. The CDR3 loop spans 14 amino acids. The CDR3 reads CASSEGSSTEGYTF. In DNA, the CDR3 is TGCGCCAGCAGCGAGGGGAGCTCGACCGAAGGCTACACCTTC.

The CDR3 coding sequence is TGCGCCAGCAGCCAACCGGGACAGGGGATCGCCGGGGCCAACGTCCTGACTTTC. Encoded protein: CASSQPGQGIAGANVLTF. The chain employs TRBV4-3 and TRBJ2-6, with 10 bases aligning to TRBD1. CDR3 size: 18 residues. The junction had 8 bases not matched to a gene; V was cut back by 2 bases and J by 4 bases. CDR1 and CDR2 from the germline V gene are LGHNA and YSLEER.

The chain links TRBV6-5 to TRBJ1-2, with 7 bases that match TRBD1. The length of the CDR3 is 15 residues. V dropped 6 bases and J dropped 3; count of bases not matched to a gene: 10. Per germline, CDR1 MNHEY and CDR2 SVGAGI. The chain's CDR3 is CASRTGAGGDYGYTF. The CDR3 coding sequence is TGTGCCAGCAGGACTGGGGCAGGGGGTGACTATGGCTACACCTTC.

The chain joins TRBV19 to TRBJ2-7; the match to TRBD1 covers 9 bases. The CDR3 length is 14 residues. Germline CDR1 and CDR2: LNHDA and SQIVND (reference sequence). Germline trimming cut 7 bases from V and 3 bases from J; bases unmatched to any gene: 7. The CDR3 sequence: CASMGTGTNYEQYF. For the CDR3, the DNA is TGTGCCAGTATGGGGACAGGGACGAACTACGAGCAGTACTTC.

This rearrangement joins TRBV18 to TRBJ1-5; D possibly corresponds to TRBD1 (5 bases). Trimming removed 6 bases from V and 7 bases from J, with 16 bases in between. This CDR3 comprises 14 residues. Germline V gene sequence: CDR1 KGHSH, CDR2 LQKENI. The CDR3 nucleotides read TGTGCCAGCTCGTCGCAGGGAGAAGGACAGCCCCAGCATTTT. Translated: CASSSQGEGQPQHF.

This clonotype was seen only a few times. The CDR3 sequence: CATSGLRAGSYEQYF. As DNA, the CDR3 is TGTGCCACCAGTGGGCTAAGGGCAGGCTCCTACGAGCAGTACTTC. The genes are TRBV24-1 and TRBJ2-7; D unresolved. In germline, CDR1 is KGHDR, CDR2 SFDVKD. The CDR3 runs 15 residues. The ends were cut back, 5 bases at V and 0 bases at J, with 13 bases in the middle.

This clonotype was counted only a few times. The chain employs TRBV18 and TRBJ2-3; D perhaps matches TRBD1 (6 bases). Germline values: CDR1 KGHSH, CDR2 LQKENI. V lost 6 bases and J lost 1, with 20 bases in between. The CDR3 extends over 17 amino acids. For the CDR3, the DNA is TGTGCCAGCTCCCAATCCTCCGGGACACGCCGCACAGATACGCAGTATTTT. Encoded protein: CASSQSSGTRRTDTQYF.

This chain links TRBV18 with TRBJ2-5, with a tentative D call TRBD1 (7 bases). CDR1 is KGHSH and CDR2 is LQKENI in the germline V gene. The CDR3 is 15 residues long. V shed 3 bases and J shed 2 bases, with 13 bases lying between them. The CDR3 is CASSPWTGLQETQYF. CDR3 sequence (DNA): TGTGCCAGCTCACCGTGGACAGGACTACAAGAGACCCAGTACTTC.

The table lists this clonotype with a few counts. J is TRBJ2-7 and V is TRBV21-1; TRBD1, the table's D call, lacks a check against the DNA. TRBV21-1 is noted as a pseudogene. The length of the CDR3 is 16 residues. Here the CDR3 reads CASSKGTGTSSYEQYF. The CDR3 DNA reads as TGTGCCAGCAGCAAAGGGACAGGCACTAGCTCCTACGAGCAGTACTTC.

The chain links TRBV24-1 to TRBJ2-3; 10 bases match TRBD2. CDR3 length: 18 amino acids. J was trimmed by 0 bases and V by 2 bases; bases with no gene match: 7. Germline values: CDR1 KGHDR, CDR2 SFDVKD. CDR3 sequence: CATSDSGLLAGSTDTQYF. The CDR3 region has the DNA TGTGCCACCAGTGATTCCGGTTTACTAGCGGGGAGCACAGATACGCAGTATTTT.

This clonotype showed up many times. This chain joins TRBV15 and TRBJ2-3; possible D gene TRBD1, 5 bases. The V end lost 0 bases, the J end lost 2 bases, and 12 bases lay between the germline ends. CDR3 size: 16 residues. Germline V gene sequence: CDR1 LNHNV, CDR2 YYDKDF (reference sequence). The CDR3 DNA reads TGTGCCACCAGCAGAGAAGGGTACAGGACCACAGATACGCAGTATTTT. It codes for CATSREGYRTTDTQYF.

This clonotype was counted a few times. The chain uses TRBV12-3 or TRBV12-4 and TRBJ1-1; unclear D gene. The CDR3 covers 14 residues. V was trimmed by 3 bases and J by 0 bases, leaving 8 bases between them. The DNA of the CDR3 is TGTGCCAGCAGTTTTGGGAGGGTGAACACTGAAGCTTTCTTT. Protein sequence: CASSFGRVNTEAFF.

V is TRBV6-5 and J is TRBJ1-2; 7 bases fit TRBD1. With V trimmed by 4 bases and J by 5 bases, 4 bases remained unmatched. The CDR3 runs 13 residues. CDR1 is MNHEY and CDR2 is SVGAGI in the germline V gene. For the CDR3, the DNA is TGTGCCAGCAGTTCTCAGGGGGGGTATGGCTACACCTTC. It translates to CASSSQGGYGYTF.

This clonotype was recorded many times. The chain combines TRBV12-3 or TRBV12-4 with TRBJ2-1, with D unresolved. The CDR3 has 11 residues. V dropped 6 bases and J dropped 9 bases, with 9 bases sitting between them. In nucleotides, the CDR3 is TGTGCCAGCAGGAAGATAGGTGAGCAGTTCTTC. This sequence encodes CASRKIGEQFF.

The CDR3 DNA sequence: TGCGCCAGCAGCTTGAAAGTGGACTATGGCTACACCTTC. Its translation is CASSLKVDYGYTF. V gene TRBV5-1 combines with J gene TRBJ1-2; D is uncertain. V lost 1 base and J 3 bases, leaving 7 bases between the germline ends. The CDR3 covers 13 residues. Germline-derived CDR1 and CDR2 are SGHRS and YFSETQ.

The CDR3 nucleotides are TGTGCCAGCAGCTTACGTGGCGGGATGGAGACTGAAGCTTTCTTT. The encoded protein is CASSLRGGMETEAFF. The J gene is TRBJ1-1, the V gene TRBV7-3; no clear D. CDR1 is SGHTA and CDR2 is FQGTGA in the germline V gene. The CDR3 sequence is 15 residues long. The V end was cut by 2 bases, the J end by 5 bases, with 15 bases between.

This chain uses TRBV20-1 with TRBJ1-2; D uncertain. V was shortened by 5 bases and J by 5 bases, with 6 bases between the two germline ends. The CDR3 has 10 amino acids. In germline, CDR1 is DFQATT, CDR2 SNEGSKA (reference sequence). The CDR3 nucleotides read TGCAGTGCTGAGGAATATGGCTACACCTTC. It translates to CSAEEYGYTF.

This clonotype was picked up a small number of times. V is TRBV2 and J is TRBJ1-2; the D is unclear. This CDR3 has 13 residues. The V gene's germline CDR1 is SNHLY and CDR2 FYNNEI. V was pared by 1 base and J by 2 bases, with 5 bases between. CDR3 protein: CASSEDGNYGYTF. The CDR3 DNA sequence: TGTGCCAGCAGTGAAGACGGCAACTATGGCTACACCTTC.

The chain has TRBV27 and TRBJ2-7; D is unclear. V shed 0 bases and J shed 4 bases, with 7 bases lying between them. Germline CDR1 and CDR2: MNHEY and SMNVEV (reference sequence). This CDR3 region has 13 residues. CDR3: CASSLSNEYEQYF. In nucleotides, the CDR3 is TGTGCCAGCAGTTTATCCAACGAGTACGAGCAGTACTTC.

The chain carries TRBV5-1 and TRBJ2-1; 7 nucleotides align to TRBD1. The ends lost 0 bases at V and 5 bases at J; junction bases unmatched: 5. The CDR3 length is 15 residues. Germline V gene lookup returns CDR1 SGHRS and CDR2 YFSETQ. In nucleotides, the CDR3 is TGCGCCAGCAGCTTGGCCGGGCAGGGGGACAATGAGCAGTTCTTC. Protein product: CASSLAGQGDNEQFF. The full variable domain, its missing parts supplied by reference TRBV5-1 and TRBJ2-1, is KAGVTQTPRYLIKTRGQQVTLSCSPISGHRSVSWYQQTPGQGLQFLFEYFSETQRNKGNFPGRFSGRQFSNSRSEMNVSTLELGDSALYLCASSLAGQGDNEQFFGPGTRLTVL.

This chain links TRBV5-1 with TRBJ1-2; 9 bases fit TRBD1. V lost 4 bases, J lost 2 bases, and 3 bases stayed unmatched. Germline CDR1 SGHRS, CDR2 YFSETQ. The CDR3 loop spans 14 amino acids. The chain's CDR3 is CASSVDRGNYGYTF. The CDR3 DNA sequence: TGCGCCAGCAGCGTGGACAGGGGCAACTATGGCTACACCTTC.